The 20 T cell receptor beta chains reported below all come from one sample, sequenced in a study of shared clonotypes between healthy human individuals. The table came from immunoSEQ multiplex PCR; TCRdb's copy has only in-frame clones and leaves some out. This sample has around 2.5 million clones, with 93% found just once. Sequenced input: naive CD4+ T cells from PBMCs. Indicated subset: CD45RA+ positively selected. The receptors come from a man aged 18 to 29 in good health. Some clones in this sample may be carry-over from other donors' samples.

In this sample, this clone turned up once. The chain carries TRBV11-1 and TRBJ1-1; maybe TRBD1 (5 bases). The CDR3 sequence is 13 residues long. Trimming left V 0 bases short and J 5 bases short, with 7 bases between. Germline CDR1 SGHAT, CDR2 FQDESV (reference sequence). The CDR3 nucleotides read TGTGCCAGCAGCTTAGCGGAGGGGACTGAAGCTTTCTTT. It is translated as CASSLAEGTEAFF.

This rearrangement joins TRBV28 to TRBJ1-1; tentative D call: TRBD1 (6 bases). V was cut by 2 bases and J by 3 bases, with 7 bases left in between. From germline, CDR1 is MDHEN and CDR2 SYDVKM. The CDR3 consists of 13 residues. CDR3 amino acids: CASSLTGYTEAFF. CDR3 nucleotide sequence: TGTGCCAGCAGTTTAACAGGGTACACTGAAGCTTTCTTT.

The rearrangement uses TRBV6-6 and TRBJ1-2; D call uncertain. Germline assignment: CDR1 MNHNY and CDR2 SVGAGI (reference sequence). Trimming pared 3 bases from V and 2 bases from J, leaving 13 bases between. The CDR3 extends over 15 amino acids. DNA for the CDR3: TGTGCCAGCAGTTATGGGCAGTCCCCGAACTATGGCTACACCTTC. Protein sequence: CASSYGQSPNYGYTF.

A note on this clone: Being one base from a much bigger clone, this may be a read error. The rearrangement uses TRBV6-1 and TRBJ1-5, with D hard to call. The V end was cut by 5 bases, the J end by 3 bases, with 2 bases between. CDR3 size: 11 residues. Germline CDR1 and CDR2: MNHNS and SASEGT. CDR3 sequence: CASSNNQPQHF. For the CDR3, the DNA is TGTGCCAGCAGTAACAATCAGCCCCAGCATTTT.

Comment on this clone: The same CDR3 also results from other DNA sequences found in this sample. The chain has TRBV19 and TRBJ2-5; a weak D match, TRBD2 (5 bases). Germline V lookup: CDR1 LNHDA, CDR2 SQIVND (reference sequence). The CDR3 runs 14 residues. With 3 bases removed from V and 4 bases from J, the gap between germline ends came to 12 bases. The chain's CDR3 is CASSIGGSGETQYF. In DNA, the CDR3 is TGTGCCAGTAGTATTGGTGGGAGTGGAGAGACCCAGTACTTC.

This chain joins TRBV5-4 and TRBJ2-1; 9 nucleotides line up with TRBD2. V dropped 0 bases and J dropped 2; count of bases not matched to a gene: 3. CDR1 is SGHNT and CDR2 is YYREEE in the germline V gene (reference sequence). The CDR3 consists of 16 residues. In nucleotides, the CDR3 is TGTGCCAGCAGCTTGGAAGCGGGAGGTACCTACAATGAGCAGTTCTTC. This translates into CASSLEAGGTYNEQFF.

The chain recombines TRBV25-1 with TRBJ1-1, with D hard to call. The V gene lost 2 bases and the J gene lost 4 bases, with 11 bases spanning the gap. This CDR3 has 14 amino acids. The V gene's germline CDR1 is MGHDK and CDR2 SYGVNS. The CDR3 loop is CASSEQWGSTEAFF. CDR3 sequence (DNA): TGTGCCAGCAGTGAACAATGGGGATCCACTGAAGCTTTCTTT.

The chain joins TRBV6-1 to TRBJ1-3; the D is unclear. The CDR3 consists of 14 residues. The V end lost 1 base, the J end lost 0 bases, and 4 bases lay between the germline ends. The germline gives CDR1 MNHNS, CDR2 SASEGT. The CDR3 loop is CASSEGLSGNTIYF. The CDR3 DNA follows: TGTGCCAGCAGTGAAGGCCTCTCTGGAAACACCATATATTTT.

With respect to this clone: One end of the junction varies from germline; a read error may be responsible. CDR3 nucleotides: TGTGCCAGCAGCTACCCTGGACAGGGTAAAATCTTT. This encodes CASSYPGQGKIF. The rearrangement joins TRBV7-6 to TRBJ1-1, with 8 positions matching TRBD1. The CDR3 is made up of 12 amino acids. Germline V gives CDR1 SGHVS, CDR2 FNYEAQ. Using reference TRBV7-6 and TRBJ1-1 for the parts outside the CDR3, the full variable domain is GAGVSQSPRYKVTKRGQDVALRCDPISGHVSLYWYRQALGQGPEFLTYFNYEAQQDKSGLPNDRFSAERPEGSISTLTIQRTEQRDSAMYRCASSYPGQGKIFGQGTRLTVV.

The genes are TRBV29-1 and TRBJ1-2, with TRBD1 matching 7 bases. V shed 2 bases and J 3 bases; nucleotides not matched to a gene: 3. There are 13 residues in the CDR3. Germline-derived CDR1 and CDR2 are SQVTM and ANQGSEA. Here the CDR3 DNA reads TGCAGCGTTGAAAGGACAGGAGACTATGGCTACACCTTC. Translating it yields CSVERTGDYGYTF.

The CDR3 loop is CASSLGTIGDTGSPLHF. In nucleotides, the CDR3 is TGCGCCAGCAGCTTGGGCACAATAGGGGATACGGGTTCACCCCTCCACTTT. The chain couples TRBV5-1 to TRBJ1-6; D is perhaps TRBD1 (5 bases). Germline lookup yields CDR1 SGHRS and CDR2 YFSETQ. The CDR3 sequence is 17 residues long. The ends were cut back, 0 bases at V and 9 bases at J, with 19 bases in the middle.

This sequence joins TRBV7-8 and TRBJ2-7; no clear D. Deletions cut 5 bases from V and 4 bases from J, with 9 bases between. This CDR3 region has 12 residues. CDR1 SGHVS and CDR2 FQNEAQ come from the germline V gene. In nucleotides, the CDR3 is TGTGCCAGCAGCCAGGACCTTTACGAGCAGTACTTC. Protein product: CASSQDLYEQYF.

As concerns this clone: Different DNA sequences within this sample yield the same CDR3. The V call is TRBV7-3, the J call TRBJ2-7, with 9 bases aligning to TRBD1. The V gene end was trimmed by 2 bases and the J gene end by 2 bases; junction bases not matched to a gene: 4. Germline CDR1 SGHTA, CDR2 FQGTGA. The CDR3 sequence is 15 residues long. This CDR3 reads CASSLLTGGPYEQYF. CDR3 bases: TGTGCCAGCAGCTTACTCACAGGGGGCCCCTACGAGCAGTACTTC.

The genes are TRBV4-3 and TRBJ2-2; D may be TRBD1 (6 bases). V was clipped by 4 bases and J by 6 bases, with 9 bases between them. Germline CDR1 and CDR2: LGHNA and YSLEER. The CDR3 runs to 13 residues. CDR3 protein: CASSRGQPGELFF. The DNA for the CDR3 is TGCGCCAGCAGCCGCGGACAGCCCGGGGAGCTGTTTTTT.

This clone has just one count. The V call is TRBV9, the J call TRBJ2-5, with D possibly TRBD2 on 6 matching bases. V was shortened by 4 bases and J by 0 bases, with 10 bases between the two germline ends. Germline V CDR1 and CDR2: SGDLS, YYNGEE. CDR3 length equals 14 residues. Written as DNA, the CDR3 is TGTGCCAGCAGCTTTGGCGGGGACCAAGAGACCCAGTACTTC. It encodes CASSFGGDQETQYF.

The chain employs TRBV7-2 and TRBJ2-5; the D gene is possibly TRBD1 (6 bases). From germline, CDR1 is SGHTA and CDR2 FQGNSA. V gave up 0 bases and J gave up 4 bases, with 12 bases separating them. The CDR3 has 15 residues. CDR3: CASSLAWTALETQYF. The CDR3 DNA reads as TGTGCCAGCAGCTTAGCGTGGACAGCCCTAGAGACCCAGTACTTC.

This clone was observed a single time. The gene calls are TRBV5-1 and TRBJ1-4; D is unresolved. Germline-derived CDR1 and CDR2 are SGHRS and YFSETQ. CDR3 length equals 14 residues. V lost 4 bases and J 5 bases, leaving 12 bases between the germline ends. The CDR3 loop is CASSPFTSNEKLFF. In DNA form, the CDR3 reads TGCGCCAGCAGCCCTTTTACGTCGAATGAAAAACTGTTTTTT.

This chain links TRBV6-5 with TRBJ1-6; weak D call: TRBD1 (6 bases). The CDR3 is 14 residues long. With 8 bases removed from V and 7 bases from J, the gap between germline ends came to 15 bases. Germline lookup yields CDR1 MNHEY and CDR2 SVGAGI. This CDR3 is CASGRQEVNSPLHF. The DNA of the CDR3 is TGTGCCAGCGGTAGACAGGAAGTGAATTCACCCCTCCACTTT.

A single count supports this clone. The V call is TRBV11-3, the J call TRBJ1-1; D gene ambiguous. The V end lost 3 bases, the J end lost 3 bases, and 8 bases lay between the germline ends. Germline values: CDR1 SGHNT, CDR2 YENEEA. The CDR3 consists of 13 residues. As DNA, the CDR3 is TGTGCCAGCAGCTTTACACCGTACACTGAAGCTTTCTTT. It yields the protein CASSFTPYTEAFF.

This chain links TRBV5-4 with TRBJ2-5, with D maybe TRBD1 (6 bases). Germline-derived CDR1 and CDR2 are SGHNT and YYREEE (reference sequence). The CDR3 has 14 residues. V lost 0 bases and J 2 bases, leaving 8 bases between the germline ends. Written as DNA, the CDR3 is TGTGCCAGCAGCTTGGTTGGACAGCAAGAGACCCAGTACTTC. The encoded protein is CASSLVGQQETQYF.